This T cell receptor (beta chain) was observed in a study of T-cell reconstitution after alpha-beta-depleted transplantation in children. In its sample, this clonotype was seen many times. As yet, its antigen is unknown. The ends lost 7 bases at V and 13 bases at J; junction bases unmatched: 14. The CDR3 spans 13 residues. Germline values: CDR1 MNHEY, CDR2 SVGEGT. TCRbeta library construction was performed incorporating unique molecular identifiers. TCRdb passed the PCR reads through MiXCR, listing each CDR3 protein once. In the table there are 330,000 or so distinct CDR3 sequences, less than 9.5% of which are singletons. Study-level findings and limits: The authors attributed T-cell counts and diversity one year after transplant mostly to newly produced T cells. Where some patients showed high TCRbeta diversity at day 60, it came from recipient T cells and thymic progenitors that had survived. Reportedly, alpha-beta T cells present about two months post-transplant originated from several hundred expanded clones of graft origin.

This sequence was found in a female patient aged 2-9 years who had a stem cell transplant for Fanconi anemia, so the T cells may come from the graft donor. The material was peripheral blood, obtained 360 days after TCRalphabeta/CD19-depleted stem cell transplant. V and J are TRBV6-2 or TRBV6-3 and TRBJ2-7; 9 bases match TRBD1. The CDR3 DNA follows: TGTGCCAGCAATATAGTCACCGGGACAGGGCTTTACTTC. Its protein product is CASNIVTGTGLYF.